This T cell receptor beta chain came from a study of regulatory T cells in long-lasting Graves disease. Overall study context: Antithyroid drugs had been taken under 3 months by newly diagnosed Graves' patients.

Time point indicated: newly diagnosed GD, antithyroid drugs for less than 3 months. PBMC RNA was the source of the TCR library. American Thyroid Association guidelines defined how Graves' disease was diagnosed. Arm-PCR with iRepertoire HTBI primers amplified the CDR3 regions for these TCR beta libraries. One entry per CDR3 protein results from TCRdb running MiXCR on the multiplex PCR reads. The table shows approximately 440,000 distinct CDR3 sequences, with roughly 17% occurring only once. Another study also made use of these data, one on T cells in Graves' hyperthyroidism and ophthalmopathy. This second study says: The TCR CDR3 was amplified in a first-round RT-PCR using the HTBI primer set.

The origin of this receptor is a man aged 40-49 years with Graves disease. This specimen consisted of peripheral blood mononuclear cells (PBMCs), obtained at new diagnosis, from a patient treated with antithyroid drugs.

The CDR3 DNA is TGTGCCACCAGTGACCGCGCTAGCGGGCGATACCAAGAGACCCAGTACTTC. Amino acid sequence: CATSDRASGRYQETQYF. J is TRBJ2-1 and V is TRBV24-1; TRBD2 matches at 8 bases. The J call is uncertain, as TRBJ2-5 better fits the DNA end. Looked up from germline, CDR1 is KGHDR and CDR2 is SFDVKD. The CDR3 consists of 17 residues.